Included here is one T cell receptor beta chain sequence, with context. The germline CDR1 and CDR2 sequences are ENHRY and SYGVKD. V dropped 10 bases and J dropped 6; count of bases not matched to a gene: 10. There are 13 residues in the CDR3. Sequencing used immunoSEQ multiplex PCR; TCRdb keeps in-frame clones, though not all of them. Of about 170,000 clones in the sample, around four fifths were seen once. The sample is drawn from a study of blood T cell repertoires in COVID-19. This sequence joins TRBV10-3 and TRBJ2-7, with 9 bases that match TRBD1. The clonotype originates from a woman older than 75 with COVID-19, enrolled during active disease. Source material: peripheral blood. The CDR3 DNA reads TGTGCCACCACAGGACAGGGGAAAGGCGAGCAGTACTTC. Encoded protein: CATTGQGKGEQYF.